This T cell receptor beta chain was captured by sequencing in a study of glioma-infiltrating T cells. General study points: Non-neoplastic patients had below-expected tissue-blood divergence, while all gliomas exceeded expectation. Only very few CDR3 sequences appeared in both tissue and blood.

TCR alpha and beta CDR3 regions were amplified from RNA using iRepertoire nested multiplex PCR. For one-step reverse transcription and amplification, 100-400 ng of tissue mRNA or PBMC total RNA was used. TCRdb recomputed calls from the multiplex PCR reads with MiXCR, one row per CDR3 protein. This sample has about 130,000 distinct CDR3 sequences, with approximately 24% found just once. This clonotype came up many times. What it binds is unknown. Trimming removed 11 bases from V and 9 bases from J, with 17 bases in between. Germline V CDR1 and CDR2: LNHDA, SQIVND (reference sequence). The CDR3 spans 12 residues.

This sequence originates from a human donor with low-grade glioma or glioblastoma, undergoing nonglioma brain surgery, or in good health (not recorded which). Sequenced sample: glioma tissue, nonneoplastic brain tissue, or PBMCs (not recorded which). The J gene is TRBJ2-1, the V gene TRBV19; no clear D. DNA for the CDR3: TGTGCCCTCTCCCTTGGGAACGGTGAGCAGTTCTTC. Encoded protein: CALSLGNGEQFF.